A selection of T cell receptor beta chains follows, all from one sample in a study of blood T cell repertoires in COVID-19. Assay: immunoSEQ multiplex PCR; the TCRdb copy retains only in-frame clones and omits some. The repertoire has approximately 150,000 clones, roughly 85% of them found once; the top ten carry approximately 2%. The sample comprised peripheral blood. These TCRs come from a woman older than 75 with acute or convalescent COVID-19. CDR3s include the opening cysteine and the closing phenylalanine or tryptophan. The D gene is left open where the match is weak. Some rows mark clone size as missing; the rest say once, few, many or name a class of expanded clone.

CDR3 length	J gene	V gene	D gene	clone size	CDR3 protein	CDR3 DNA
13	TRBJ1-1	TRBV19	NA	NA	CASSIDPVTEAFF	TGTGCCAGTAGTATAGATCCCGTCACTGAAGCTTTCTTT
15	TRBJ1-6	TRBV7-2	NA	NA	CASSPDGNYNSPLHF	TGTGCCAGCAGCCCGGACGGGAACTATAATTCACCCCTCCACTTT
15	TRBJ2-1	TRBV7-6	TRBD2	once	CASSLSGGAQGEQFF	TGTGCCAGCAGCTTAAGCGGGGGGGCCCAAGGTGAGCAGTTCTTC
14	TRBJ1-5	TRBV19	NA	NA	CASSPDRLNQPQHF	TGTGCCAGTAGTCCAGACAGGCTCAATCAGCCCCAGCATTTT
15	TRBJ2-3	TRBV27	TRBD1	NA	CASSGDRVWTDTQYF	TGTGCCAGCAGTGGGGACAGGGTTTGGACAGATACGCAGTATTTT
14	TRBJ2-2	TRBV11-1	NA	NA	CASSHSPGTGELFF	TGTGCCAGCAGCCACTCTCCGGGGACCGGGGAGCTGTTTTTT
15	TRBJ2-1	TRBV5-1	TRBD1	NA	CASSRQGAVGDEQFF	TGCGCCAGCAGCAGACAGGGGGCCGTGGGCGATGAGCAGTTCTTC
16	TRBJ2-2	TRBV27	NA	NA	CASSLLAVLNTGELFF	TGTGCCAGCAGTTTATTGGCGGTGCTGAACACCGGGGAGCTGTTTTTT
15	TRBJ2-5	TRBV7-9	TRBD1	NA	CASREQGAGKETQYF	TGTGCCAGCAGGGAACAGGGGGCCGGTAAGGAGACCCAGTACTTC
14	TRBJ1-1	TRBV29-1	TRBD1	NA	CSGSTGGSDTEAFF	TGCAGCGGTTCTACAGGGGGCTCTGACACTGAAGCTTTCTTT
15	TRBJ1-5	TRBV28	TRBD1	NA	CASSMGQGRSQPQHF	TGTGCCAGCAGTATGGGACAGGGCCGGTCTCAGCCCCAGCATTTT
17	TRBJ1-1	TRBV3-1/TRBV3-2	NA	few	CASSQPLRGFCWIEAFF	TGTGCCAGCAGCCAGCCTCTACGGGGTTTCTGTTGGATTGAAGCTTTCTTT
13	TRBJ1-2	TRBV19	NA	NA	CASSMGGRNGYTF	TGTGCCAGTAGTATGGGCGGGCGAAATGGCTACACCTTC
16	TRBJ1-3	TRBV19	NA	NA	CASSSSLGELGNTIYF	TGTGCCAGTAGTTCCTCACTCGGGGAACTAGGAAACACCATATATTTT
17	TRBJ2-7	TRBV6-2/TRBV6-3	NA	NA	CASSPFFGQGRMYEQYF	TGTGCCAGCAGTCCCTTTTTTGGGCAGGGGCGCATGTACGAGCAGTACTTC
14	TRBJ1-6	TRBV2	NA	NA	CASSGLQGNSPLHF	TGTGCCAGCAGTGGGCTTCAGGGGAATTCACCCCTCCACTTT
12	TRBJ1-1	TRBV7-8	NA	NA	CASSPRETEAFF	TGTGCCAGCAGCCCTAGGGAGACTGAAGCTTTCTTT
14	TRBJ2-2	TRBV20-1	TRBD2	once	CSASSSGITGELFF	TGCAGTGCTAGTTCCAGCGGGATCACCGGGGAGCTGTTTTTT
14	TRBJ1-6	TRBV6-4	NA	NA	CASSSDPIQGPLHF	TGTGCCAGCAGTTCCGACCCAATACAGGGCCCCCTCCACTTT
15	TRBJ2-1	TRBV11-3	TRBD2	NA	CASSLGLAGDREQFF	TGTGCCAGCAGCTTAGGACTAGCGGGAGACCGGGAGCAGTTCTTC
13	TRBJ1-5	TRBV30	TRBD1	NA	CAWSSGQGQPQHF	TGTGCCTGGAGCTCCGGACAGGGCCAGCCCCAGCATTTT
18	TRBJ1-4	TRBV18	TRBD1	NA	CASSPFIEGGTSNEKLFF	TGTGCCAGCTCGCCGTTCATTGAAGGGGGCACATCTAATGAAAAACTGTTTTTT
13	TRBJ2-7	TRBV2	TRBD1	NA	CASSEPDRVGQYF	TGTGCCAGCAGTGAGCCCGACAGGGTAGGGCAGTACTTC
15	TRBJ2-3	TRBV6-5	NA	NA	CASRGHPSGTDTQYF	TGTGCCAGCAGAGGACACCCCTCGGGCACAGATACGCAGTATTTT
16	TRBJ2-6	TRBV9	TRBD1	NA	CASSALRGPGANVLTF	TGTGCCAGCAGCGCGCTCAGGGGGCCTGGGGCCAACGTCCTGACTTTC
14	TRBJ2-7	TRBV5-1	TRBD1	NA	CASSATGINYEQYF	TGCGCCAGCAGCGCGACAGGGATTAACTACGAGCAGTACTTC
16	TRBJ1-5	TRBV19	TRBD1	NA	CASNRPGTGVRQPQHF	TGTGCCAGTAATCGTCCCGGGACAGGGGTAAGGCAGCCCCAGCATTTT
13	TRBJ2-1	TRBV5-4	TRBD2	NA	CASSWTRYNEQFF	TGTGCCAGCAGCTGGACTAGGTACAATGAGCAGTTCTTC
13	TRBJ1-2	TRBV5-5	NA	NA	CASSSQNQGFFTF	TGTGCCAGCAGCTCTCAAAATCAGGGATTTTTCACCTTC
13	TRBJ1-2	TRBV12-3/TRBV12-4	TRBD1	NA	CASSWDSFYGYTF	TGTGCCAGCAGTTGGGACAGTTTCTATGGCTACACCTTC
15	TRBJ1-5	TRBV6-5	NA	once	CASSYTGSGNQPQHF	TGTGCCAGCAGTTACACGGGTAGCGGCAATCAGCCCCAGCATTTT
15	TRBJ2-1	TRBV5-4	TRBD1	NA	CASSLPMGDRNEQFF	TGTGCCAGCAGCCTACCAATGGGGGACAGGAATGAGCAGTTCTTC
15	TRBJ1-3	TRBV30	TRBD1	few	CAWDRVRGSGNTIYF	TGTGCCTGGGACAGGGTGAGAGGCTCTGGAAACACCATATATTTT
16	TRBJ2-1	TRBV18	TRBD1	NA	CASSLLVDRVYNEQFF	TGTGCCAGCTCACTCCTGGTGGACAGGGTCTACAATGAGCAGTTCTTC
18	TRBJ2-2	TRBV15	TRBD2	few	CATSRDPPSGGVAGELFF	TGTGCCACCAGCAGAGATCCCCCGAGCGGGGGGGTGGCCGGGGAGCTGTTTTTT
15	TRBJ1-1	TRBV7-9	TRBD1	NA	CASSSTTGAGTEAFF	TGTGCCAGCAGCAGTACTACAGGGGCCGGCACTGAAGCTTTCTTT
14	TRBJ2-5	TRBV3-1/TRBV3-2	NA	NA	CASSQFGSQETQYF	TGTGCCAGCAGCCAATTTGGCAGCCAAGAGACCCAGTACTTC
14	TRBJ1-6	TRBV7-9	NA	NA	CASSLTTSNSPLHF	TGTGCCAGCAGCCTGACAACGAGTAATTCACCCCTCCACTTT
13	TRBJ2-3	TRBV7-2	TRBD2	NA	CASSGLARDTQYF	TGTGCCAGCAGCGGACTAGCGAGAGATACGCAGTATTTT
12	TRBJ2-7	TRBV5-4	NA	NA	CASSIVGYEQYF	TGTGCCAGCAGCATCGTCGGCTACGAGCAGTACTTC
14	TRBJ2-3	TRBV20-1	NA	NA	CSASRGAITDTQYF	TGCAGTGCTAGTCGGGGAGCGATCACAGATACGCAGTATTTT
14	TRBJ1-4	TRBV2	NA	few	CASSERQRNEKLFF	TGTGCCAGCAGTGAGAGACAGAGAAATGAAAAACTGTTTTTT
17	TRBJ1-3	TRBV7-6	NA	NA	CASSLYADTGSGNTIYF	TGTGCCAGCAGCTTATATGCCGATACGGGCTCTGGAAACACCATATATTTT
14	TRBJ1-5	TRBV2	NA	NA	CASSESGLYQPQHF	TGTGCCAGCAGTGAATCTGGCCTTTATCAGCCCCAGCATTTT
17	TRBJ2-7	TRBV28	TRBD1	NA	CASSRLLPGQGAYEQYF	TGTGCCAGCAGCCGCCTACTCCCGGGACAGGGAGCCTACGAGCAGTACTTC
16	TRBJ2-1	TRBV20-1	NA	NA	CSASTGRLEAYNEQFF	TGCAGTGCAAGTACAGGGCGTTTAGAGGCCTACAATGAGCAGTTCTTC
14	TRBJ2-2	TRBV18	TRBD1	once	CAGGQGGNTGELFF	TGTGCCGGGGGACAGGGCGGAAACACCGGGGAGCTGTTTTTT
16	TRBJ2-5	TRBV7-9	NA	once	CASSPDRTYLQETQYF	TGTGCCAGCAGCCCGGATCGGACATACCTCCAAGAGACCCAGTACTTC
16	TRBJ1-6	TRBV4-2	TRBD1	NA	CASSQKQGKVGSPLHF	TGTGCCAGCAGCCAAAAACAGGGGAAGGTTGGTTCACCCCTCCACTTT
17	TRBJ2-7	TRBV19	TRBD2	NA	CASRGTSMVWGLYEQYF	TGTGCCAGCCGGGGGACTAGCATGGTGTGGGGTCTCTACGAGCAGTACTTC
16	TRBJ2-2	TRBV3-1/TRBV3-2	NA	few	CASSQARQGWTGELFF	TGTGCCAGCAGCCAAGCTCGGCAGGGCTGGACCGGGGAGCTGTTTTTT
15	TRBJ1-3	TRBV7-6	NA	NA	CASSLSRSTGNTIYF	TGTGCCAGCAGTTTAAGCAGGTCCACTGGAAACACCATATATTTT
14	TRBJ2-7	TRBV4-1	NA	NA	CASSQDEGPGPRHF	TGCGCCAGCAGCCAAGATGAGGGTCCCGGGCCCAGGCACTTC